One sample yielded the 10 T cell receptor beta chains listed below, sequenced in a study of CD8+CD57+ T cells in acquired aplastic anemia. Individuals selected for sequencing had exhibited CD8+CD57+ cell expansion on flow cytometry. TCR beta VDJ and CDR3 profiles were obtained from a genomic DNA template. TCRdb analysed the reads with MiXCR anew, one entry per CDR3 protein. The sample records 220,000 or so distinct CDR3 sequences, approximately 65% being singletons. Sequenced sample: sorted CD4+, CD8+, or CD8+CD57+ T cells (not recorded which) from PBMCs. These receptors originate from a human donor with aplastic anemia.

The chain couples TRBV7-8 to TRBJ2-3, with 7 positions matching TRBD1. Germline CDR1 reads SGHVS; CDR2 reads FQNEAQ. The CDR3 is 14 residues long. Unmatched junction bases numbered 8, after V lost 5 bases and J lost 6 bases. This CDR3 is CASSRQGTGDTQYF. The CDR3 region has the DNA TGTGCCAGCAGCCGACAGGGAACGGGGGATACGCAGTATTTT.

The J gene is TRBJ2-1, the V gene TRBV15; 10 nucleotides agree with TRBD1. Germline V CDR1 and CDR2: LNHNV, YYDKDF (reference sequence). V lost 10 bases, J lost 7 bases, and 13 bases stayed unmatched. The CDR3 spans 15 residues. CDR3 protein: CASNLPGQGLNEQFF. CDR3 nucleotide sequence: TGTGCCAGCAACCTCCCGGGACAGGGGTTGAATGAGCAGTTCTTC.

The chain uses TRBV24-1 and TRBJ2-3; no clear D. The CDR3 is made up of 14 amino acids. Trimming left V 0 bases short and J 1 base short, with 4 bases between. CDR1 and CDR2 from the germline V gene are KGHDR and SFDVKD. The CDR3 region is CATSDLRGTDTQYF. Written as DNA, the CDR3 is TGTGCCACCAGTGATTTGAGAGGCACAGATACGCAGTATTTT.

This rearrangement joins TRBV29-1 to TRBJ2-2; 8 nucleotides agree with TRBD1. This CDR3 has 15 amino acids. The germline CDR1 and CDR2 sequences are SQVTM and ANQGSEA. V lost 7 bases and J lost 7; bases outside the gene matches: 14. The CDR3: CSGRAGGALGGELFF. CDR3 in DNA: TGCAGCGGAAGGGCAGGGGGCGCCTTGGGCGGGGAGCTGTTTTTT.

The V and J genes are TRBV20-1 and TRBJ2-3; 11 bases line up with TRBD2. The trim removed 6 bases at V and 5 bases at J, leaving 7 bases unmatched. The CDR3 has 14 residues. CDR1 and CDR2 from the germline V gene are DFQATT and SNEGSKA (reference sequence). The CDR3 is CSAPVLAGGDTQYF. The CDR3, as DNA: TGCAGTGCCCCAGTTCTAGCGGGGGGAGATACGCAGTATTTT.

This clonotype was seen a few times. The chain employs TRBV19 and TRBJ2-7; TRBD1 or TRBD2 may be the D gene (5 bases each). There are 13 residues in the CDR3. Trimming cost V 9 bases and J 6 bases, with 18 bases left between them. The germline gives CDR1 LNHDA, CDR2 SQIVND (reference sequence). The CDR3 DNA follows: TGTGCCAGCCTGTCCGGGGCGACCGGCGAGCAGTACTTC. This encodes CASLSGATGEQYF.

This chain joins TRBV27 and TRBJ2-1, with TRBD2 matching 9 bases. V dropped 4 bases and J dropped 4; count of bases not matched to a gene: 5. CDR1 and CDR2 (germline): MNHEY, SMNVEV (reference sequence). The CDR3 length is 15 residues. The CDR3 protein is CASSSAGGPYNEQFF. In DNA, the CDR3 is TGTGCCAGCAGTTCCGCGGGGGGGCCATACAATGAGCAGTTCTTC.

This clonotype was seen just once. The chain joins TRBV6-4 to TRBJ2-2; no clear D. Germline loops: CDR1 MRHNA, CDR2 SNTAGT. The CDR3 is made up of 13 amino acids. V was cut by 2 bases and J by 6 bases, with 7 bases left in between. The CDR3 sequence: CASSDRESGELFF. The CDR3 DNA follows: TGTGCCAGCAGTGACCGAGAGTCCGGGGAGCTGTTTTTT.

This chain connects TRBV7-8 to TRBJ2-1, with a possible D match to TRBD2 (5 bases). Germline V gene sequence: CDR1 SGHVS, CDR2 FQNEAQ. Trimming took 5 bases from V and 3 from J, leaving 20 bases between them. The CDR3 totals 17 residues. CDR3 sequence (DNA): TGTGCCAGCAGCCCTAGTCGGGAAGGGCCCCTCTACAATGAGCAGTTCTTC. Its translation: CASSPSREGPLYNEQFF.

The chain has TRBV11-2 and TRBJ2-7; D remains unclear. Trimming shortened V by 6 bases and J by 7 bases, and 10 bases separated the two germline ends. The CDR3 spans 11 residues. Germline lookup yields CDR1 SGHAT and CDR2 FQNNGV. This CDR3 is CASSYTLEQYF. CDR3 DNA sequence: TGTGCCAGCAGTTACACCCTGGAGCAGTACTTC.